What follows are 9 T cell receptor beta chains derived from one specimen sequenced in a study of cytomegalovirus exposure and HLA in healthy donors. Some clones are missing from TCRdb's copy, which holds only in-frame ones; the method was immunoSEQ multiplex PCR. The data show approximately 82,000 clones, 90% to 95% seen once. Sequencing used PBMCs. These receptors all come from a woman between 18 and 30 years old in good health and CMV-seronegative.

CDR3 sequence: CASSLAGQGFSPLHF. The CDR3 DNA reads as TGTGCCAGCAGCTTAGCTGGACAGGGATTTTCACCCCTCCACTTT. The V gene is TRBV7-2, the J gene TRBJ1-6; 8 bases agree with TRBD1. The trim removed 0 bases at V and 9 bases at J, leaving 4 bases unmatched. CDR3 length: 15 residues. Germline values: CDR1 SGHTA, CDR2 FQGNSA.

This chain connects TRBV7-7 to TRBJ2-1, with TRBD1 identical over 8 bases. The CDR3 sequence is 14 residues long. V lost 3 bases, J lost 6 bases, and 4 bases stayed unmatched. Germline-derived CDR1 and CDR2 are SSHAT and FNYEAQ (reference sequence). The CDR3 nucleotides read TGTGCCAGCAGCTTCCGGGACAGGACCAATGAGCAGTTCTTC. It yields the protein CASSFRDRTNEQFF.

This chain connects TRBV29-1 to TRBJ1-1, with 11 bases identical to TRBD1. The CDR3 spans 14 residues. Germline V gene data show CDR1 as SQVTM and CDR2 as ANQGSEA. The V segment lost 5 bases and the J segment 3 bases; nucleotides outside the gene matches: 5. The CDR3 here is CSVYGQGADTEAFF. CDR3 sequence (DNA): TGCAGCGTTTACGGACAGGGGGCAGACACTGAAGCTTTCTTT.

The rearrangement uses TRBV7-2 and TRBJ2-1, with 11 nucleotides matching TRBD2. Per the germline V gene, CDR1 is SGHTA and CDR2 is FQGNSA. V shed 2 bases, J shed 8 bases, and the junction held 5 bases outside the gene matches. The CDR3 spans 15 residues. The CDR3 DNA reads as TGTGCCAGCAGCTTATTTAGCGGGGGGGTCGATGAGCAGTTCTTC. It specifies CASSLFSGGVDEQFF. Variable domain in full (rest from reference TRBV7-2 and TRBJ2-1): GAGVSQSPSNKVTEKGKDVELRCDPISGHTALYWYRQSLGQGLEFLIYFQGNSAPDKSGLPSDRFSAERTGGSVSTLTIQRTQQEDSAVYLCASSLFSGGVDEQFFGPGTRLTVL.

This rearrangement joins TRBV4-1 to TRBJ1-2; 11 positions agree with TRBD1. V shed 4 bases and J 4 bases; nucleotides not matched to a gene: 2. The CDR3 totals 14 residues. CDR1 is MGHRA, CDR2 YSYEKL, per germline. CDR3 loop: CASSLGQGAYGYTF. The CDR3 DNA sequence: TGCGCCAGCAGCCTTGGACAGGGGGCCTATGGCTACACCTTC.

The gene calls are TRBV29-1 and TRBJ2-1; tentative D call: TRBD2 (6 bases). V lost 6 bases, J lost 5 bases, and 20 bases lay in between. The CDR3 has 15 residues. Germline loops: CDR1 SQVTM, CDR2 ANQGSEA. The CDR3 sequence is CSVKRGGSGDNEQFF. DNA for the CDR3: TGCAGCGTAAAACGTGGAGGGTCCGGGGACAATGAGCAGTTCTTC.

J is TRBJ2-2 and V is TRBV5-1; TRBD2 matches 12 bases. Losses at the gene ends were 4 bases for V and 6 bases for J; bases not matched to a gene: 7. The CDR3 extends over 16 amino acids. CDR1 and CDR2 from the germline V gene are SGHRS and YFSETQ. This CDR3 is CASSGRTSGTSGELFF. The CDR3 DNA follows: TGCGCCAGCAGCGGGCGGACTAGCGGGACATCCGGGGAGCTGTTTTTT.

This clone was counted a single time. The chain recombines TRBV6-6 with TRBJ1-1; TRBD1 aligns across 7 bases. The CDR3 is 14 amino acids. The J segment lost 1 base and the V segment lost 6 bases, leaving 5 bases of the junction unmatched. Germline V lookup: CDR1 MNHNY, CDR2 SVGAGI (reference sequence). DNA for the CDR3: TGTGCCAGCAGCCACAGGGGCTGGAACACTGAAGCTTTCTTT. Amino acid sequence: CASSHRGWNTEAFF.

The chain recombines TRBV5-1 with TRBJ1-5; 9 bases map to TRBD1. The ends lost 4 bases at V and 5 bases at J; junction bases unmatched: 4. The CDR3 is 14 amino acids. CDR1 is SGHRS and CDR2 is YFSETQ in the germline V gene. Here the CDR3 reads CASSPTGGDQPQHF. The CDR3 DNA follows: TGCGCCAGCAGCCCGACAGGGGGAGATCAGCCCCAGCATTTT.